The rows below give T cell receptor beta chains drawn from one sample of a study of T-cell memory formation after mild COVID-19. TCRdb reprocessed the 5' RACE reads with MiXCR, giving one entry per CDR3 protein. This sample carries hundreds of thousands of distinct CDR3 sequences, roughly 18% of them seen once, and the ten largest clones take 9.5% to 15%. Source material: PBMCs or a T cell subset sorted from them (not recorded which). The receptor source for this set is an adult woman who had mild COVID-19 (a few samples of this study predate the infection). Cell type and time point are not known. Both conserved end residues are part of each CDR3. The D gene is left open where the match is weak. The size of a clone is reported for some rows only, either as once, few or many, or as a class for expanded clones.

>TRBJ2-5|.|TRBD2|TRBV12-3/TRBV12-4
TGTGCCAGCAGTTACACGGGACTAGCGGGGGGAGAGACCCAGTACTTC
CASSYTGLAGGETQYF
>TRBJ2-7|few|.|TRBV9
TGTGCCAGCAGCGTCCAGGGGGAGGTCCACGAGCAGTACTTC
CASSVQGEVHEQYF
>TRBJ2-1|many|TRBD1|TRBV15
TGTGCCACCAGAGGGTCCGGGACAGCCTCAAATGAGCAGTTCTTC
CATRGSGTASNEQFF
>TRBJ1-1|.|TRBD1|TRBV19
TGTGCCAGTAGTGACGGACAGGGGGGCGCCCCTGAAGCTTTCTTT
CASSDGQGGAPEAFF
>TRBJ2-3|.|TRBD1|TRBV18
TGTGCCAGCTCGCCAAGCACCCGGGACAGGACAGATACGCAGTATTTT
CASSPSTRDRTDTQYF
>TRBJ1-1|few|.|TRBV4-1
TGCGCCAGCAGCCCCCGCGGGGAGTATAGTGAAGCTTTCTTT
CASSPRGEYSEAFF
>TRBJ2-1|.|TRBD2|TRBV4-2
TGTGCCAGCAGCCATACTAGCGCGAGCTCCTACAATGAGCAGTTCTTC
CASSHTSASSYNEQFF
>TRBJ2-5|.|TRBD2|TRBV20-1
TGCAGTGCGGGTTTTCATCCTAGCGGGCTGGAGACCCAGTACTTC
CSAGFHPSGLETQYF
>TRBJ1-4|few|.|TRBV6-5
TGTGCCAGCAGCCTGGACTGGCAAACAACTAATGAAAAACTGTTTTTT
CASSLDWQTTNEKLFF
>TRBJ2-7|few|.|TRBV25-1
TGTGCCAGCAGTGAACTGGTGAGGGGACCCCACGAGCAGTACTTC
CASSELVRGPHEQYF
>TRBJ2-1|few|TRBD2|TRBV7-3
TGTGCCAGCAGCATTAGCGGGGGCCAAGGGAATGAGCAGTTCTTC
CASSISGGQGNEQFF
>TRBJ1-5|.|.|TRBV20-1
TGCAGTGCCAAAAACGGACACAGGTTTAATCAGCCCCAGCATTTT
CSAKNGHRFNQPQHF
>TRBJ2-5|.|.|TRBV15
TGTGCCACCAGGCAGGTCTCGGTGCGAGAGACCCAGTACTTC
CATRQVSVRETQYF
>TRBJ2-7|.|.|TRBV2
TGTGCCAGCATGGGGTACGAGCAGTACTTC
CASMGYEQYF
>TRBJ2-1|few|.|TRBV5-6
TGTGCCAGCAGCCGGGGAGGGGGCTACAATGAGCAGTTCTTC
CASSRGGGYNEQFF
>TRBJ2-7|.|.|TRBV10-3
TGTGCCATCAGCCGGGCGGGGTACGAGCAGTACTTC
CAISRAGYEQYF
>TRBJ2-1|.|.|TRBV7-6
TGTGCCAGCAGCTTAGCTGCCAAATATGTCCTTGAGGAGCAGTTCTTC
CASSLAAKYVLEEQFF
>TRBJ1-1|.|.|TRBV5-6
TGTGCCAGCAGCTTGCAATCCGGCTATGAAGCTTTCTTT
CASSLQSGYEAFF
>TRBJ2-5|.|.|TRBV24-1
TGTGCCACCAGTGAGCCCACTCCCTCGGGGAGCGAGACCCAGTACTTC
CATSEPTPSGSETQYF
>TRBJ2-1|many|TRBD2|TRBV7-2
TGTGCCAGCTCCTCTGTGGGGGGGGGATACAATGAGCAGTTCTTC
CASSSVGGGYNEQFF
>TRBJ1-1|.|.|TRBV20-1
TGCAGTGCTAGACCCTGGAACACTGAAGCTTTCTTT
CSARPWNTEAFF
>TRBJ2-1|few|.|TRBV5-1
TGCGCCAGCAGCTTGCTTCTACTTTCAAATGAGCAGTTCTTC
CASSLLLLSNEQFF
>TRBJ1-5|.|TRBD1|TRBV19
TGTGCCAGTAGTGTCCGGGACAGCAATAGCAATCAGCCCCAGCATTTT
CASSVRDSNSNQPQHF
>TRBJ1-2|.|.|TRBV27
TGTGCCAGCAGTGCCCGACGGCAGGGTGGATATGGCTACACCTTC
CASSARRQGGYGYTF
>TRBJ1-3|few|.|TRBV7-2
TGTGGGTACGGCCCGGAGTCTGGAAACACCATATATTTT
CGYGPESGNTIYF
>TRBJ2-4|.|TRBD1|TRBV12-3/TRBV12-4
TGTGCCAGCAGTCCCGACAGGGGAGAAAACATTCAGTACTTC
CASSPDRGENIQYF
>TRBJ2-3|.|.|TRBV29-1
TGCAGCGTTGTACCCCTTTCTAGCTCTCCAGATACGCAGTATTTT
CSVVPLSSSPDTQYF
>TRBJ1-1|.|.|TRBV12-3/TRBV12-4
TGTGCCAGCAGGACCTACACTGAAGCTTTCTTT
CASRTYTEAFF
>TRBJ2-3|.|.|TRBV24-1
TGTGCCACCAGTGATTCCTTGAGATCAGGGGTGTGGACAGATACGCAGTATTTT
CATSDSLRSGVWTDTQYF
>TRBJ2-1|.|TRBD2|TRBV6-2/TRBV6-3
TGTGCCAGCAGTTATCTTCCCCAGTCCGGGACTAGCGGAACCAATGAGCAGTTCTTC
CASSYLPQSGTSGTNEQFF
>TRBJ2-5|few|.|TRBV19
TGTGCCAGCAGCGGCGGCGGGGAGACCCAGTACTTC
CASSGGGETQYF
>TRBJ2-5|few|.|TRBV4-3
TGCGCCAGCAGCCAAGATCCAGGGCAAGAGACCCAGTACTTC
CASSQDPGQETQYF
>TRBJ2-5|.|TRBD2|TRBV25-1
TGTGCCAGCAGTGCCCCACGGCGGGGGAACCAAGAGACCCAGTACTTC
CASSAPRRGNQETQYF
>TRBJ1-1|few|.|TRBV5-5
TGTGCCAGCAGCATACGAAACAGGGACGAAGCTTTCTTT
CASSIRNRDEAFF
>TRBJ2-3|few|.|TRBV20-1
TGCAGTGCTAGGGTTGCAGATACGCAGTATTTT
CSARVADTQYF
>TRBJ1-1|.|.|TRBV14
TGTGCCAGCAGCCAAGAATTACCGGGTACTGAAGCTTTCTTT
CASSQELPGTEAFF
>TRBJ2-1|.|TRBD2|TRBV7-8
TGTGCCAGCAGCTTTCCAAGAGCGGGATCCTACAATGAGCAGTTCTTC
CASSFPRAGSYNEQFF
>TRBJ2-1|few|TRBD2|TRBV3-1
TGTGCCAGCAGCCAAGATTTAGCGGGAGGATACTACAATGAGCAGTTCTTC
CASSQDLAGGYYNEQFF
>TRBJ2-7|few|.|TRBV9
TGTGCCAGCAGCGTAGATCCGAAGGGCGAGCAGTACTTC
CASSVDPKGEQYF
>TRBJ1-5|few|.|TRBV27
TGTGCCAGCAGTTTTGGGGAAAATCAGCCCCAGCATTTT
CASSFGENQPQHF
>TRBJ2-7|many|.|TRBV24-1
TGTGCCACCAGTGATGCCCGGACAGAGACCTACGAGCAGTACTTC
CATSDARTETYEQYF
>TRBJ1-1|few|TRBD1|TRBV20-1
TGCAGTGCTCGTGGGACAGGGTGGAGTACTGAAGCTTTCTTT
CSARGTGWSTEAFF
>TRBJ1-6|.|.|TRBV7-9
TGTGCCAGCAGCACACCGGGAAGCCCCAATTCACCCCTCCACTTT
CASSTPGSPNSPLHF
>TRBJ2-7|.|.|TRBV10-3
TGTGCCATCAGTGAAACGACAGACTACGAGCAGTACTTC
CAISETTDYEQYF
>TRBJ1-2|.|.|TRBV5-1
TGCGCCAGCAGCTTGGCCGGAGCGGGACGGACCGCCTTTCAGGGTGGCTACACCTTC
CASSLAGAGRTAFQGGYTF
>TRBJ2-3|.|.|TRBV24-1
TGTGCCACCAGTGACCCCGGGACGGAGACCGATACGCAGTATTTT
CATSDPGTETDTQYF
>TRBJ1-1|few|TRBD1|TRBV6-2/TRBV6-3
TGTGCCAGCAGTTCGCGGGACAGGGCAGGACCTGAAGCTTTCTTT
CASSSRDRAGPEAFF
>TRBJ2-2|few|TRBD1|TRBV29-1
TGCAGCGTTCTTACAGGGGATACCGGGGAGCTGTTTTTT
CSVLTGDTGELFF
>TRBJ2-3|few|TRBD2|TRBV19
TGTGCCAGTTCTAGCGGGATCGCAGATACGCAGTATTTT
CASSSGIADTQYF
>TRBJ2-1|once|TRBD2|TRBV7-8
TGTGCCAGCAGCTTAGCGGGACTAGCGTTGGGCTACAATGAGCAGTTCTTC
CASSLAGLALGYNEQFF
>TRBJ2-3|.|TRBD2|TRBV6-5
TGTGCCAGCAGTTACGAGGGCGGGAGAGGGAGTACGCAGTATTTT
CASSYEGGRGSTQYF
>TRBJ1-1|few|.|TRBV4-1
TGCGCCAGCAGCACCCGAACACCAATGAACACTGAAGCTTTCTTT
CASSTRTPMNTEAFF
>TRBJ1-2|few|.|TRBV9
TGTGCCAGCAGCGCACAGGGAGGAAGCTCTAACTATGGCTACACCTTC
CASSAQGGSSNYGYTF
>TRBJ1-4|few|.|TRBV9
TGTGCCAGCAGCTACCAGGGCGGAACAACTAATGAAAAACTGTTTTTT
CASSYQGGTTNEKLFF
>TRBJ1-3|.|.|TRBV5-1
TGCGCCAGCAGCTTCGGGGGATCCTCCTCTGGAAACACCATATATTTT
CASSFGGSSSGNTIYF
>TRBJ1-5|many|.|TRBV7-2
TGTGCCAGCAGCTTAGGAGGGGTCCAGCCCCAGCATTTT
CASSLGGVQPQHF
>TRBJ2-3|.|.|TRBV14
TGTGCCAGCAGCCTTATATCCGGAGATACGCAGTATTTT
CASSLISGDTQYF
>TRBJ1-1|.|.|TRBV6-5
TGTGCCAGCAGTTACTCGGGGGGTAACGCTTTCTTT
CASSYSGGNAFF
>TRBJ1-5|.|.|TRBV2
TGTGCCAGCAGGCCTGTAGGGGATCAGCCCCAGCATTTT
CASRPVGDQPQHF